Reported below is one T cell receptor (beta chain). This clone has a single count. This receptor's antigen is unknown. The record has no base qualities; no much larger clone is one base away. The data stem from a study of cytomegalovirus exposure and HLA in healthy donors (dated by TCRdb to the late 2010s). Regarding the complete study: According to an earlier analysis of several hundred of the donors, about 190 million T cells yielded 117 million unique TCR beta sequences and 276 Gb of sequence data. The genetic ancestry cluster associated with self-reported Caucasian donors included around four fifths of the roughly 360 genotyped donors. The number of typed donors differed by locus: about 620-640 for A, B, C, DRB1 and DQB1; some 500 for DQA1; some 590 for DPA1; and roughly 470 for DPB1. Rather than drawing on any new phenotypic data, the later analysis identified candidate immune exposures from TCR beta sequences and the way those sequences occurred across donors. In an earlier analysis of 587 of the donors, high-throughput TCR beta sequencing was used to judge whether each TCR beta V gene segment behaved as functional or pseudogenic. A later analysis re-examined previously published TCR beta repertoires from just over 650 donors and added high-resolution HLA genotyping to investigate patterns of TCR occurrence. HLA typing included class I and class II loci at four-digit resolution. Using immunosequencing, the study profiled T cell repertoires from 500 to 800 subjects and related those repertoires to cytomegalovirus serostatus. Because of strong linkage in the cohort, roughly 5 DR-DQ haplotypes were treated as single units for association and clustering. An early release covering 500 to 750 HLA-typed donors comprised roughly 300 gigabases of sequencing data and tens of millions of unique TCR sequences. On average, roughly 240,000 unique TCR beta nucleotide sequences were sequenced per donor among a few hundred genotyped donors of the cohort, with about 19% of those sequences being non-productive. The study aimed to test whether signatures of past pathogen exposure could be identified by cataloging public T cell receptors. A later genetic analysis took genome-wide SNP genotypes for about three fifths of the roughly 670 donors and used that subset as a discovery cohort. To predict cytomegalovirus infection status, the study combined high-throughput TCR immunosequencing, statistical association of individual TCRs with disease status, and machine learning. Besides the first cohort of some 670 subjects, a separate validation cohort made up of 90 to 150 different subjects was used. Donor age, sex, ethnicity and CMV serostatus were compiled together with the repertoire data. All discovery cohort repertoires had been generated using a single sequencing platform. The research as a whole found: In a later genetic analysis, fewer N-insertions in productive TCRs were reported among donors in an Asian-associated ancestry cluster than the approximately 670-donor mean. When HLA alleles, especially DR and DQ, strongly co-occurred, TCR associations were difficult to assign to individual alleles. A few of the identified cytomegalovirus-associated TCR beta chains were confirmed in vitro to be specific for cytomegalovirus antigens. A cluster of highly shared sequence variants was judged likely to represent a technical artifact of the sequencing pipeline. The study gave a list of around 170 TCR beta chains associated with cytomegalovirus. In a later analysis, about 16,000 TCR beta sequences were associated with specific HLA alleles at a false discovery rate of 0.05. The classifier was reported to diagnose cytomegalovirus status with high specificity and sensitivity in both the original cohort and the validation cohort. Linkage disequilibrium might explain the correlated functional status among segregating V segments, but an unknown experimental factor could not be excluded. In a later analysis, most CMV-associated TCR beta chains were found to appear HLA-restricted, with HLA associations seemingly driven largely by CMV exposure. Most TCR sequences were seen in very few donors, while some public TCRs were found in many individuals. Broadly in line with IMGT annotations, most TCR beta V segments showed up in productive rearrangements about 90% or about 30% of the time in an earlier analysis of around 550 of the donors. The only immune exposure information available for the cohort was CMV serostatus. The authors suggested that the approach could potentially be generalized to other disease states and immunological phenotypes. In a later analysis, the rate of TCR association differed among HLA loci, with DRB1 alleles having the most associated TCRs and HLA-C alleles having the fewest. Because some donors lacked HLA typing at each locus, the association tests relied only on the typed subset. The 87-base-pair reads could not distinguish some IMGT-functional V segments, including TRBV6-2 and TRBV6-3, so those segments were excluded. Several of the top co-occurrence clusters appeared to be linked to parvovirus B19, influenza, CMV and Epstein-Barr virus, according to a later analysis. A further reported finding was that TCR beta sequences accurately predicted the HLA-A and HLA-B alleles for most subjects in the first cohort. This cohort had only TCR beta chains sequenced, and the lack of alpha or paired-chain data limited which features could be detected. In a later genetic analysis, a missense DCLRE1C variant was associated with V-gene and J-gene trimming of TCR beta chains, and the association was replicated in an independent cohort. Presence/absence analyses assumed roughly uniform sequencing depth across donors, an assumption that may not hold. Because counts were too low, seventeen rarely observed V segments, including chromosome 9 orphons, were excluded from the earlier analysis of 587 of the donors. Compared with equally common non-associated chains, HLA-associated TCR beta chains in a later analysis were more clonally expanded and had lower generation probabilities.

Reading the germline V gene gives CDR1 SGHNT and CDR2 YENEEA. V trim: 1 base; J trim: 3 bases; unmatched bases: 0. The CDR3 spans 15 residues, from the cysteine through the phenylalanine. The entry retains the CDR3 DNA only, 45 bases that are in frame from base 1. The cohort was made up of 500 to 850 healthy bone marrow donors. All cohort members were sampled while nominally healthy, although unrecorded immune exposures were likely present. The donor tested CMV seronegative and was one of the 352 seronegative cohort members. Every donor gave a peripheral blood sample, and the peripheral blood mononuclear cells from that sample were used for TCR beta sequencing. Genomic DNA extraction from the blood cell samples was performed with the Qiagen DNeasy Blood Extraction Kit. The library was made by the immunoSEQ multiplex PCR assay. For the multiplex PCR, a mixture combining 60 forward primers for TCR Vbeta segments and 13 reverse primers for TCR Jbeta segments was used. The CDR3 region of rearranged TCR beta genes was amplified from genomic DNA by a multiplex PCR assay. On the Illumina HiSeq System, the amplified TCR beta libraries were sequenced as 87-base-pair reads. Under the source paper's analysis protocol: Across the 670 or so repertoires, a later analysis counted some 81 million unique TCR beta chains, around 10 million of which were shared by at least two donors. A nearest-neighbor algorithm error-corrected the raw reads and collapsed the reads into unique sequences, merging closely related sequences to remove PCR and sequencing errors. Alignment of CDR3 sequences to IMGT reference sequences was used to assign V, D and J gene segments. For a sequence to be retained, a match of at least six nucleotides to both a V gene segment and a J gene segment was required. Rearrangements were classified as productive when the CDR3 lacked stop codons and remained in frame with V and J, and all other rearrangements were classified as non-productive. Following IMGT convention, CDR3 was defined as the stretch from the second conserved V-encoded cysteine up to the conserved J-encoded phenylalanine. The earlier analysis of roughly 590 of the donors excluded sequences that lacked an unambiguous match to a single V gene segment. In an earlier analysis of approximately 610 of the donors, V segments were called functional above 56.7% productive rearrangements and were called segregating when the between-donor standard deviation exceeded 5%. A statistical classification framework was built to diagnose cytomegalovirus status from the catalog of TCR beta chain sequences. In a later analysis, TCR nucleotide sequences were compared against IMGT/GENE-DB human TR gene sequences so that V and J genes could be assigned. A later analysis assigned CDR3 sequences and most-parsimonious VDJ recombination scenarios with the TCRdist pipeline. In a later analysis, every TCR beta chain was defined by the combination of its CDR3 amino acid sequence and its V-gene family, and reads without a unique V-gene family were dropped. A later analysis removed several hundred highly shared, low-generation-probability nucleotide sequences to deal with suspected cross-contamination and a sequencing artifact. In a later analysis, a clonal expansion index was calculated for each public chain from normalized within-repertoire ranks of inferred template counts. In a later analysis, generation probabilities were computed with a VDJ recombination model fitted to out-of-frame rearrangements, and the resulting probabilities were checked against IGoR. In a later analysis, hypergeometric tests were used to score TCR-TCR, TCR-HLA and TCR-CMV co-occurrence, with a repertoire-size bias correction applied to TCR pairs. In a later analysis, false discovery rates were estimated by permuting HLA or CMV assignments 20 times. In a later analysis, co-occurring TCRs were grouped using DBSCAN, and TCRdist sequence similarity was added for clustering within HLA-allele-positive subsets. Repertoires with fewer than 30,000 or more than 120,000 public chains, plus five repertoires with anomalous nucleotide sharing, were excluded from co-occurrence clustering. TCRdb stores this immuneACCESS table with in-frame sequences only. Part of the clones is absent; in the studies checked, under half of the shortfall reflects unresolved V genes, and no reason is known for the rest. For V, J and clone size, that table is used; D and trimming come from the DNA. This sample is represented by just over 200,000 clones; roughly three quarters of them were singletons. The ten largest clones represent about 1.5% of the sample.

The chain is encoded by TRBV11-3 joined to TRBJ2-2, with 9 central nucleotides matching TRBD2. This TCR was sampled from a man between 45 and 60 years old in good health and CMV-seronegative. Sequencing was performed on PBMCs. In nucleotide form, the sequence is TGTGCCAGCAGCTTAGTAGCGGGGGACACCGGGGAGCTGTTTTTT. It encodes CASSLVAGDTGELFF.